The 8 T cell receptor beta chains below all came from one sample that was sequenced in a study of blood T cell repertoires in COVID-19. The protocol was immunoSEQ multiplex PCR, while the TCRdb copy is restricted to in-frame clones and leaves out a portion. In the table there are about 220,000 clones, 82% of which are singletons. Material for sequencing was PBMCs or T cells enriched from blood (not recorded which). These receptors were taken from a woman aged 55-70 years who had recovered from COVID-19.

The V call is TRBV5-1, the J call TRBJ1-5; D is perhaps TRBD1 (6 bases). Germline values: CDR1 SGHRS, CDR2 YFSETQ. This CDR3 region has 16 residues. V was trimmed by 0 bases and J by 2 bases, leaving 12 bases between them. CDR3 in DNA: TGCGCCAGCAGCTTGGGTGGGGGCGAGGGCAATCAGCCCCAGCATTTT. This translates into CASSLGGGEGNQPQHF.

The gene calls are TRBV6-1 and TRBJ1-2; D not resolved. Germline V CDR1 and CDR2: MNHNS, SASEGT. The CDR3 has 13 residues. V lost 0 bases, J lost 5 bases, and 7 bases lay in between. This chain's CDR3 is CASSEAGWYGYTF. As DNA, the CDR3 is TGTGCCAGCAGTGAAGCCGGGTGGTATGGCTACACCTTC.

This rearrangement joins TRBV6-2 or TRBV6-3 to TRBJ1-1, with 7 bases fitting TRBD1. V trimming: 2 bases; J trimming: 2 bases; junction bases outside the gene matches: 8. The CDR3 consists of 16 residues. Per the germline V gene, CDR1 is MNHEY and CDR2 is SVGEGT. The DNA for the CDR3 is TGTGCCAGCAGTTACGGTGGGGCAGGGGGAAACACTGAAGCTTTCTTT. Translated: CASSYGGAGGNTEAFF.

By sample fraction, this clone is medium-sized. The genes are TRBV10-1 and TRBJ2-2, with D tentatively TRBD1 (6 bases). Germline V gene data show CDR1 as WNHNN and CDR2 as SYGVQD (reference sequence). The CDR3 contains 12 residues. Trimming removed 8 bases at V and 5 bases at J, with 9 bases between. DNA for the CDR3: TGCGCCAGCGGGGACATAACCGGGGAGCTGTTTTTT. This gives the protein CASGDITGELFF.

The chain recombines TRBV19 with TRBJ1-5, with TRBD1 identical over 7 bases. The V segment lost 5 bases and the J segment 7 bases; nucleotides outside the gene matches: 5. Germline assignment: CDR1 LNHDA and CDR2 SQIVND (reference sequence). The CDR3 loop spans 13 amino acids. The CDR3 DNA follows: TGTGCCAGTAGTGACAGGGCGGGACAGCCCCAGCATTTT. Protein product: CASSDRAGQPQHF.

This chain joins TRBV6-5 and TRBJ1-2, with D maybe TRBD1 (6 bases). The germline V and J ends were trimmed by 0 bases and 4 bases, with 9 bases remaining between them. Germline assignment: CDR1 MNHEY and CDR2 SVGAGI. This CDR3 comprises 14 residues. The CDR3: CASSYSTGIYGYTF. CDR3 nucleotide sequence: TGTGCCAGCAGTTACTCTACAGGGATCTATGGCTACACCTTC.

The rearrangement links TRBV5-1 to TRBJ2-2, with D possibly TRBD1 on 6 matching bases. Trimming cost V 5 bases and J 0 bases, with 14 bases left between them. This CDR3 spans 16 amino acids. The V gene's germline CDR1 is SGHRS and CDR2 YFSETQ. CDR3 DNA sequence: TGCGCCAGCAGTCGTACAGGGCCTGCGAACACCGGGGAGCTGTTTTTT. Residues: CASSRTGPANTGELFF.

This chain connects TRBV5-1 to TRBJ2-3, with TRBD2 matching 10 bases. This CDR3 has 15 residues. Germline V gives CDR1 SGHRS, CDR2 YFSETQ. V gave up 2 bases and J gave up 4 bases; unmatched junction bases: 4. In nucleotides, the CDR3 is TGCGCCAGCAGCTTTCTAGCGGGGGTTGCAGATACGCAGTATTTT. Protein product: CASSFLAGVADTQYF.